This is a list of T cell receptor beta chains from one sample in a study of cytomegalovirus exposure and HLA in healthy donors. Using immunoSEQ multiplex PCR, the repertoire was profiled, and TCRdb retains in-frame clones only, with some absent. Of approximately 180,000 clones listed, around nine tenths are singletons. The sequencing input was PBMCs. The origin of the receptors is a man between 18 and 29 years old in good health and CMV-seropositive. Each CDR3 is given with its conserved first and last residue.

v_gene: TRBV19
j_gene: TRBJ1-5
CDR3aa: CASSDRDSNQPQHF

v_gene: TRBV7-2
j_gene: TRBJ1-2
CDR3aa: CASSGGRGYGYTF

v_gene: TRBV2
j_gene: TRBJ2-7
CDR3aa: CASRGGGQPYEQYF

v_gene: TRBV4-3
j_gene: TRBJ2-3
CDR3aa: CASSQVGGVDTQYF

v_gene: TRBV13
j_gene: TRBJ2-7
CDR3aa: CASSLGQSYEQYF

v_gene: TRBV21-1
j_gene: TRBJ2-3
CDR3aa: CASSSHSGGAPDTQYF

v_gene: TRBV4-3
j_gene: TRBJ1-6
CDR3aa: CASSRDYGQGNSPLHF

v_gene: TRBV4-1
j_gene: TRBJ1-2
CDR3aa: CASSQGGGGADGYTF

v_gene: TRBV5-5
j_gene: TRBJ1-3
CDR3aa: CASSLGQLSGNTIYF

v_gene: TRBV7-3
j_gene: TRBJ1-6
CDR3aa: CASSSGGPSPLHF

v_gene: TRBV5-4
j_gene: TRBJ2-1
CDR3aa: CASSSDSHNEQFF

v_gene: TRBV7-3
j_gene: TRBJ2-1
CDR3aa: CASSFTGGNGDEQFF

v_gene: TRBV7-9
j_gene: TRBJ1-1
CDR3aa: CASSPRNTEAFF

v_gene: TRBV4-3
j_gene: TRBJ1-1
CDR3aa: CASSPGGSQYRGPTEAFF

v_gene: TRBV6-6
j_gene: TRBJ2-1
CDR3aa: CASSNGLMNEQFF

v_gene: TRBV6-5
j_gene: TRBJ1-2
CDR3aa: CASSYSTGKDGYTF

v_gene: TRBV27
j_gene: TRBJ1-5
CDR3aa: CASSSMTGNNQPQHF